This T cell receptor beta chain was recorded in a study of identifying expanded T cells in peripheral blood. Regarding the study as a whole: Technical replicates showed around 1.2 changed clones; about 2 weeks 15 to 20; four weeks 19. Variance in clone template counts between roughly two-week samples significantly increased with total template count across all healthy donors.

Data came from immunoSEQ multiplex PCR; TCRdb stores just in-frame clones and leaves some out. The profile covers around 130,000 clones, with about 88% appearing a single time and about 8% taken by the ten largest. Worth noting for this clone: Its antigen is as yet unknown.

Trimming stripped 0 bases from V and 11 bases from J, with 10 bases between. The V gene's germline CDR1 is MRHNA and CDR2 SNTAGT. The CDR3 sequence is 12 residues long. Sequenced material: blood. The sequence was obtained from a person aged 18 to 75 in good health. This chain links TRBV6-4 with TRBJ1-1; no firm D call. CDR3 DNA sequence: TGTGCCAGCAGTGACTCAAACAGTAAGGCTTTCTTT. Translating it yields CASSDSNSKAFF.